This record looks at one T cell receptor beta chain sequence and its context. As yet, its antigen is unknown. Trimming shortened V by 5 bases and J by 2 bases, and 9 bases separated the two germline ends. Germline loops: CDR1 MDHEN, CDR2 SYDVKM. The length of the CDR3 is 13 residues. Before any sequencing was done, the ViraFEST assay used viral peptide pools to expand antigen-specific CD4+ T cells. At the end of 10 days of culture, CD4+ T cells were isolated. Nucleocapsid antibody tests were negative, and the vaccine recipients had no prior SARS-CoV-2 infection. Half the medium was swapped for IL-2 medium on days 3 and 7. The data originate from a study of vaccination effects on CD4 cells after COVID-19. The table came from immunoSEQ multiplex PCR; TCRdb's copy has only in-frame clones and leaves some out. The data hold under 75,000 clones, with about 80% observed a single time. Study findings and constraints: The study, lacking early post-infection timepoints, had few convalescent patients. Marked clonal contraction of infection- and vaccine-induced clones was seen late after vaccination.

The sample here was CD4+ T cells from PBMCs cultured with SARS-CoV-2 spike peptides, taken before COVID-19 vaccination. The chain links TRBV28 to TRBJ2-5; a weak D match, TRBD2 (5 bases). The sequence came from a human donor who received a COVID-19 vaccine. The DNA of the CDR3 is TGTGCCAGCAGTCCGGGGTCACAAGAGACCCAGTACTTC. Translation gives CASSPGSQETQYF.